A single T cell receptor (beta chain) is shown here with its context. No much larger clone is present one base from it, and per-base qualities are unavailable. The entry originates in a study of graft-versus-host responses after intestinal transplantation (dated by TCRdb to about 2021). Regarding the complete study: Multivisceral, liver-intestinal, or isolated intestinal transplants were received by the recipients. Samples from a few later patients were sequenced in-house on an Illumina MiSeq with MiXCR processing rather than by the commercial service. The cohort enrolled 20 to 25 intestinal transplant recipients, one of whom was a retransplant, and a few patients without pretransplant specimens were excluded. Donor T cell macrochimerism was defined as a peak of at least 4% donor T cells among recipient peripheral blood mononuclear cells. All recipients received anti-thymocyte globulin induction followed by maintenance tacrolimus and steroids for roughly 3 years. After intestinal transplantation, graft-versus-host and host-versus-graft alloreactive T cell clones in the graft, circulation and bone marrow were tracked using bulk TCR-beta CDR3 sequencing. Alloreactive clones were identified by sequencing pre-transplant mixed lymphocyte reaction products and comparing them with unstimulated pre-transplant donor and recipient T cells. Broader findings and caveats from the paper: In the allografts of patients with donor T cell macrochimerism, GvH to HvG T cell clonal ratios were high. Peak levels of circulating GvH clones were associated with declines in HvG clones early after transplant. The relatively low number and heterogeneity of intestinal transplant patients limited the conclusions. GvH clones were found in recipient bone marrow, and some of the GvH clones appeared earlier in ileal mucosa or blood, which is consistent with an intestinal mucosal origin.

CDR1 and CDR2 (MNHEY, SVGAGI) derive from the germline V gene. V and J are trimmed by 5 bases and 0 bases, and the gene matches miss 4 bases of the junction. From the cysteine through the phenylalanine, the CDR3 covers 14 amino acids. The read is trimmed to its CDR3 DNA, 42 bases read in frame from base 1. Reading the label with the study, this specimen's time point is: cells obtained before transplantation from donor or recipient. In the mixed lymphocyte reactions, about 200,000 CFSE-labeled pre-transplant responders were plated with about 200,000 irradiated violet-dye-labeled stimulators and cultured for six to seven days. After the mixed lymphocyte reaction, proliferating CD3+CD4+CFSE-low and CD3+CD8+CFSE-low responder cells were FACS-sorted on a BD Influx sorter. Library preparation employed the immunoSEQ multiplex PCR assay. In most patients, genomic DNA was isolated using the Qiagen DNeasy Blood and Tissue Kit and sent frozen to Adaptive Biotechnologies for TCR sequencing. Adaptive Biotechnologies carried out high-throughput TCR-beta CDR3 sequencing of genomic DNA for most patients. Per the original workflow: Adaptive's ImmunoSEQ software supplied the TCR sequencing data for around 19 patients, while MiXCR and VDJtools were used to process three other patients. To correct CD4 versus CD8 sorting errors, sequences present in both subsets at a frequency ratio below 5:1 were removed. Because the origin of CDR3 nucleotide sequences shared between donor and recipient could not be assigned, those sequences were removed. To count as alloreactive, a clone needed at least 2-fold expansion over unstimulated cells and a minimum CFSE-low frequency of 0.002% (template counts) or 0.001% (read counts). Mappable clones were those detected in sequenced pre-transplant spleen, lymph node, or MLR CFSE-low populations of the donor or recipient. The cumulative frequency of alloreactive clones was calculated as a percentage of all sequences, weighted by copy number. TCRdb holds this immuneACCESS table with in-frame rearrangements only. Some clones are missing; in checked studies, unresolved V genes explain under half, and the rest has no known cause. That table furnishes V, J and clone size, whereas the DNA furnished D and trimming. The sample table shows about 9,500 clones, and about 27% are seen once. The ten biggest clones cover roughly 3% of the sample.

The sequence was collected from a human patient who received an intestinal transplant. The rearranged chain carries TRBV6-5 and TRBJ2-7; 7 nucleotides in the junction match TRBD1. The sample was alloreactive CD4+ T cells from a mixed lymphocyte reaction culture, taken before intestinal transplant. The cell subset or site label of this sample denotes: CFSE-low proliferating T cells sorted from roughly six-day pre-transplant mixed lymphocyte reaction (GvH or HvG direction). Here is the DNA: TGTGCCAGCAGTGGACAGGATTTCTCCTACGAGCAGTACTTC. It encodes CASSGQDFSYEQYF.